These 13 T cell receptor beta chains were all obtained from the same sample, sequenced in a study of blood T cell repertoires in COVID-19. The data were produced by immunoSEQ multiplex PCR, yet TCRdb's version contains in-frame clones alone and is incomplete. The table lists 270,000 or so clones, around 93% of them singletons. The sequenced sample consisted of PBMCs or T cells enriched from blood (not recorded which). The receptor set was obtained from a middle-aged man who had been exposed to COVID-19.

As concerns this clone: This is likely a read error, given that the CDR3 carries no conserved phenylalanine or tryptophan at its end. The DNA is left out, because the CDR3 cannot be placed on it with certainty; the CDR3 is given as TCRdb lists it. The rearrangement joins TRBV21-1 to TRBJ2-7; the table's D call TRBD2 went unverified against the DNA. TRBV21-1 is labeled a pseudogene. The CDR3 totals 14 residues, both ends included. CDR3 in amino acids: CASNPGTSGRAGSL.

To note about this clone: No conserved phenylalanine or tryptophan is present at the end of the CDR3, so a read error is the likely explanation. It is unclear where the CDR3 begins or ends on the DNA, so no DNA is shown, and the CDR3 is as TCRdb lists it. J is TRBJ1-2 and V is TRBV5-1; the table gives TRBD1 as D, unverified against the DNA. Germline V gene sequence: CDR1 SGHRS, CDR2 YFSETQ. The CDR3 spans 13 amino acids, including both terminal residues. The CDR3 sequence: CASSGINRGRGVK.

V usage is TRBV6-4 and J usage is TRBJ2-1, with 11 bases matching TRBD2. The CDR3 length is 17 residues. Germline V gene lookup returns CDR1 MRHNA and CDR2 SNTAGT. V trimming: 2 bases; J trimming: 6 bases; junction bases outside the gene matches: 9. The CDR3 reads CASSDRVGTSGSNEQFF. The CDR3 DNA reads TGTGCCAGCAGTGACAGGGTTGGGACTAGCGGTTCCAATGAGCAGTTCTTC.

This rearrangement joins TRBV5-4 to TRBJ2-4; 8 bases are shared with TRBD1. V shed 4 bases and J 6 bases; nucleotides not matched to a gene: 9. The CDR3 consists of 15 residues. Germline-derived CDR1 and CDR2 are SGHNT and YYREEE (reference sequence). This CDR3 is CASSLTGAVLNIQYF. The DNA for the CDR3 is TGTGCCAGCAGCCTGACAGGGGCGGTTTTAAACATTCAGTACTTC.

V gene TRBV25-1 combines with J gene TRBJ2-3, with 7 positions matching TRBD1. The J segment lost 4 bases and the V segment lost 1 base, leaving 5 bases of the junction unmatched. Looked up from germline, CDR1 is MGHDK and CDR2 is SYGVNS. CDR3 size: 15 residues. This CDR3 is CASSESDRAPDTQYF. CDR3 coding DNA: TGTGCCAGCAGTGAATCCGACAGGGCCCCAGATACGCAGTATTTT.

V and J are TRBV11-1 and TRBJ2-2; D is perhaps TRBD1 (6 bases). V shed 5 bases and J shed 6 bases, with 16 bases lying between them. The CDR3 spans 15 residues. Germline CDR1 SGHAT, CDR2 FQDESV (reference sequence). CDR3 nucleotides: TGTGCCAGCAGCCCCACCGGGACACCGTCCGGGGAGCTGTTTTTT. Amino acid sequence: CASSPTGTPSGELFF.

This rearrangement joins TRBV28 to TRBJ2-1; 13 nucleotides agree with TRBD2. The J segment lost 6 bases and the V segment lost 6 bases, leaving 8 bases of the junction unmatched. Germline values: CDR1 MDHEN, CDR2 SYDVKM. The CDR3 runs to 16 residues. The CDR3 bases are TGTGCCAGCAGATTTGGAACTAGCGGGAGGGGCAATGAGCAGTTCTTC. Encoded protein: CASRFGTSGRGNEQFF.

The chain carries TRBV28 and TRBJ1-1, with no clear D. The V end was cut by 3 bases, the J end by 7 bases, with 9 bases between. Germline CDR1 MDHEN, CDR2 SYDVKM. This CDR3 contains 12 residues. The CDR3 DNA follows: TGTGCCAGCAGTTTCCAGTCGATTGAAGCTTTCTTT. The encoded protein is CASSFQSIEAFF.

The chain is built from TRBV19 and TRBJ2-7, with TRBD1 matching over 9 bases. CDR3 size: 11 residues. The germline CDR1 and CDR2 sequences are LNHDA and SQIVND (reference sequence). Trimming cost V 8 bases and J 7 bases; bases outside gene matches: 3. CDR3 nucleotide sequence: TGTGCCAGTGGGGACAGGGTGGAGCAGTACTTC. Translation gives CASGDRVEQYF. Filled out from reference TRBV19 and TRBJ2-7, the complete variable domain reads DGGITQSPKYLFRKEGQNVTLSCEQNLNHDAMYWYRQDPGQGLRLIYYSQIVNDFQKGDIAEGYSVSREKKESFPLTVTSAQKNPTAFYLCASGDRVEQYFGPGTRLTVT.

This clone was recorded only once. This chain connects TRBV5-1 to TRBJ2-1; D may be TRBD1 (6 bases). This CDR3 spans 13 amino acids. The V end was cut by 0 bases, the J end by 7 bases, with 8 bases between. CDR1 is SGHRS, CDR2 YFSETQ, per germline. CDR3 DNA sequence: TGCGCCAGCAGCTTGGACAGGGAGAATGAGCAGTTCTTC. This codes for CASSLDRENEQFF.

The rearrangement joins TRBV2 to TRBJ2-1, with 14 bases matching TRBD2. This CDR3 spans 16 amino acids. The junction had 2 bases not matched to a gene; V was cut back by 7 bases and J by 0 bases. The germline CDR1 and CDR2 sequences are SNHLY and FYNNEI. This chain's CDR3 is CASIGTSGGSYNEQFF. The DNA for the CDR3 is TGTGCCAGCATAGGGACTAGCGGGGGCTCCTACAATGAGCAGTTCTTC. Full variable domain (remainder filled in from reference TRBV2 and TRBJ2-1): EPEVTQTPSHQVTQMGQEVILRCVPISNHLYFYWYRQILGQKVEFLVSFYNNEISEKSEIFDDQFSVERPDGSNFTLKIRSTKLEDSAMYFCASIGTSGGSYNEQFFGPGTRLTVL.

The V call is TRBV5-1, the J call TRBJ2-7, with 13 bases lining up with TRBD2. The ends lost 5 bases at V and 3 bases at J; junction bases unmatched: 5. This CDR3 comprises 15 residues. Germline V gives CDR1 SGHRS, CDR2 YFSETQ. This CDR3 reads CASSSTSGRYYEQYF. The CDR3 DNA reads TGCGCCAGCAGTTCGACTAGCGGGAGGTACTACGAGCAGTACTTC.

This clone was counted between two and nine times. V gene TRBV3-1 (or the pseudogene TRBV3-2) combines with J gene TRBJ2-7, with TRBD1 matching over 7 bases. Losses at the gene ends were 0 bases for V and 1 base for J; bases not matched to a gene: 6. This CDR3 has 16 residues. Germline V CDR1 and CDR2: LGHDT, YNNKEL (reference sequence). The CDR3 region has the DNA TGTGCCAGCAGCCAAGATAAAATGGGACAGTCCTACGAGCAGTACTTC. This translates into CASSQDKMGQSYEQYF.